Below are 9 T cell receptor beta chains sequenced from a single sample in a study of blood T cell repertoires in COVID-19. Here immunoSEQ multiplex PCR was the method, and the copy in TCRdb shows in-frame clones only, minus some. The top ten hold about 7% of the sample, which has 200,000 to 250,000 clones, approximately 80% seen once. Specimen: PBMCs or T cells enriched from blood (not recorded which). All receptors come from a woman between 40 and 55 years old with acute COVID-19.

This chain uses TRBV11-3 with TRBJ1-1, with no clear D. Germline assignment: CDR1 SGHNT and CDR2 YENEEA. The CDR3 is made up of 14 amino acids. With 0 bases removed from V and 3 bases from J, the gap between germline ends came to 8 bases. The CDR3 here is CASSLDSGHTEAFF. In nucleotides, the CDR3 is TGTGCCAGCAGCTTAGACTCGGGTCACACTGAAGCTTTCTTT.

This clone was observed many times. This sequence joins TRBV10-2 and TRBJ2-7; 7 bases fit TRBD1. The V gene's germline CDR1 is WSHSY and CDR2 SAAADI. The V and J ends lost 4 bases and 0 bases, in that order; junction bases with no gene match: 6. The CDR3 length is 15 residues. The CDR3 spells CASSGSNRGSYEQYF. For the CDR3, the DNA is TGCGCCAGCAGTGGGTCTAACAGGGGCTCCTACGAGCAGTACTTC.

The chain has TRBV27 and TRBJ2-6; D call uncertain. CDR1 MNHEY and CDR2 SMNVEV come from the germline V gene (reference sequence). This CDR3 contains 13 residues. The V end was cut by 3 bases, the J end by 4 bases, with 4 bases between. CDR3 in DNA: TGTGCCAGCAGTTTGGCCGGGGCCAACGTCCTGACTTTC. Its translation is CASSLAGANVLTF.

V is TRBV5-1 and J is TRBJ2-1; D not certain. The V gene's germline CDR1 is SGHRS and CDR2 YFSETQ. The V and J ends lost 0 bases and 5 bases respectively, with 6 bases between them. This CDR3 is built from 13 residues. The CDR3 nucleotides read TGCGCCAGCAGCTTGGTACAGCACAATGAGCAGTTCTTC. It translates to CASSLVQHNEQFF.

V and J are TRBV19 and TRBJ2-1; TRBD2 agrees at 8 bases. The germline CDR1 and CDR2 sequences are LNHDA and SQIVND (reference sequence). J was trimmed by 9 bases and V by 4 bases; bases with no gene match: 11. This CDR3 has 15 residues. CDR3 region: CASSTSYRAGGEQFF. CDR3 DNA sequence: TGTGCCAGTAGTACCTCCTACAGGGCGGGGGGTGAGCAGTTCTTC.

The table lists this clone with a few counts. This chain links TRBV9 with TRBJ1-2; D not certain. CDR1 and CDR2 from the germline V gene are SGDLS and YYNGEE. The CDR3 spans 15 residues. With 3 bases removed from V and 4 bases from J, the gap between germline ends came to 16 bases. The CDR3 sequence: CASSGGPRESYGYTF. The CDR3 DNA reads as TGTGCCAGCAGCGGTGGACCGAGGGAGAGCTATGGCTACACCTTC.

This clone came up a few times. The CDR3 sequence: CASSTPPPGTNTEAFF. CDR3 sequence (DNA): TGTGCCAGCAGCACACCCCCCCCGGGGACAAACACTGAAGCTTTCTTT. The V and J genes are TRBV7-9 and TRBJ1-1; a possible D gene is TRBD1 (6 bases). Looked up from germline, CDR1 is SEHNR and CDR2 is FQNEAQ (reference sequence). Trimming shortened V by 5 bases and J by 2 bases, and 18 bases separated the two germline ends. This CDR3 has 16 residues. Drawing the rest from reference TRBV7-9 and TRBJ1-1, the complete variable domain is DTGVSQNPRHKITKRGQNVTFRCDPISEHNRLYWYRQTLGQGPEFLTYFQNEAQLEKSRLLSDRFSAERPKGSFSTLEIQRTEQGDSAMYLCASSTPPPGTNTEAFFGQGTRLTVV.

The chain uses TRBV5-6 and TRBJ2-7, with 9 bases matching TRBD1. The junction had 4 bases not matched to a gene; V was cut back by 0 bases and J by 3 bases. CDR3 length equals 15 residues. The germline V gene encodes CDR1 SGHDT and CDR2 YYEEEE. The CDR3 nucleotides read TGTGCCAGCAGCTTGGCCGGGACAGGGATCTACGAGCAGTACTTC. It encodes CASSLAGTGIYEQYF.

The chain has TRBV2 and TRBJ1-1, with a weak D call TRBD1 (5 bases). V was trimmed by 7 bases and J by 7 bases, leaving 16 bases between them. Germline V gene lookup returns CDR1 SNHLY and CDR2 FYNNEI. The CDR3 covers 13 residues. CDR3 DNA sequence: TGTGCCAGCATCCCCCTTGTTACAGGTGAAGCTTTCTTT. Its protein is CASIPLVTGEAFF.